The clone carrying this T cell receptor (beta chain) has just a few counts. The target antigen is unknown. V dropped 3 bases and J dropped 0; count of bases not matched to a gene: 11. Germline-derived CDR1 and CDR2 are SGDLS and YYNGEE. The CDR3 is made up of 17 amino acids. This record comes from a study of human T cells and chemical hapten exposure. Whole-study context: Readings were taken at 6 days from patch tests that had applied 0.01% DPC to the upper back. Per-sample TCR yield variability stemmed mainly from small pooled library volume differences. Regarding the study as a whole: The immune response of these alopecia patients might not match healthy individuals'.

Time point: pre-sensitization, week 0. Treatment indicated: therapeutic diphenylcyclopropenone sensitization with weekly scalp DPC. A single record per CDR3 protein comes from TCRdb applying MiXCR to the RACE reads. The sample has some 250,000 distinct CDR3 sequences, 7.7% seen once. This receptor was obtained from a man between 18 and 29 years old with alopecia areata. Some clones in this sample may be carry-over from other donors' samples. The sample here was whole blood, taken in connection with sensitization to the hapten diphenylcyclopropenone (DPC). The chain uses TRBV9 and TRBJ1-1; 7 bases are shared with TRBD1. The CDR3 spells CASSGSGQALMNTEAFF. DNA of the CDR3: TGTGCCAGCAGCGGATCAGGACAGGCGCTAATGAACACTGAAGCTTTCTTT.